This T cell receptor (beta chain) was identified during a study of human T cells and chemical hapten exposure listed by TCRdb under 2021. Looking at the study overall: For sensitization, 2% DPC in acetone was applied to a roughly 2 cm by roughly 2 cm area of upper inner arm skin. Throughout the approximately 24-week study period, patients were also given weekly therapeutic DPC doses on the scalp. Patch testing on the upper back used Finn chambers containing 0.01% DPC, with scoring done after 6 days according to International Contact Dermatitis Research Group standards. Most of the patients in the cohort were female, and the cohort covered alopecia areata with under or over 50% scalp involvement, alopecia totalis and alopecia universalis. Libraries were pooled for sequencing, and variation in per-sample TCR yields was attributed mainly to small differences in library volumes within the pool. In alopecia patients, the study followed how the peripheral blood TCR repertoire changed in vivo over primary and secondary sensitization to diphenylcyclopropenone (DPC), a hapten. Blood samples were taken from patients before sensitization (week 0) and at 2, 6 and about 24 weeks after DPC sensitization. For TCR sequencing, blood came from approximately 29 alopecia patients at anywhere from one to four time points (pre-sensitization, 2, 6 and 24 weeks). The full study reports these points: The number of TCRs above 1 in 1000 frequency did not change with DPC sensitization; there was no evidence of global repertoire structure alterations. Because all patients had alopecia, a presumed autoimmune disease, the immune response of the patients might differ from that of healthy individuals. Patch test score correlated positively with the number of PT1 expanded TCRs, reaching significance at thresholds 8, 16 and 32 but not at 4. Repeated subsampling changed both the strength of the expansion versus patch-test correlation and the threshold at which that correlation became significant. Expanded TCRs formed significantly more large CDR3 similarity clusters than pre-sensitization or healthy control sets, consistent with antigen-driven responses.

The protocol used for the library was RACE. The instrument given in TCRdb is NextSeq 500. Library preparation attached unique molecular identifiers to individual cDNA molecules for quantitative, reproducible TCR counting. Both TCR alpha and TCR beta chains were sequenced from each blood RNA sample. The study's own analysis went as follows. The median number of TCRs per sample was around 100,000, ranging from roughly 23,224 to 700,000. The Decombinator software suite was used to annotate the V, J and CDR3 of the TCR reads. To make PS versus PT1 abundance plots, every sample was subsampled to the same number of TCRs (28,000). Expanded TCRs were defined as absent before sensitization and observed at least eight times at the 2-week time point. Starting from the raw public reads, TCRdb applied fastp trimming at Q25, assembled clones with MiXCR and retained in-frame beta chains. All rows with the same CDR3 protein become a single entry with the most common DNA and genes. For this entry, the V and J calls and clone size follow TCRdb and not the study's own pipeline. The sample records some 45,000 distinct CDR3 sequences, about an eighth of which are singletons. The top ten constitute under 7.5% of the sample.

This clonotype was seen a handful of times. The antigen it recognizes is unknown. No much larger clonotype is one base removed from it; base qualities were not supplied. The time point label, read with the paper, signifies: pre-sensitization, week 0. This sample's treatment or condition label indicates: therapeutic diphenylcyclopropenone sensitization with weekly scalp DPC. At each patch-test visit, blood was drawn before the patch test was applied. Patients were eligible if aged 18 to 70, diagnosed with alopecia and judged suitable for DPC therapy, and pregnant patients were excluded. Total RNA was extracted from unfractionated whole blood that had been collected in Tempus Blood RNA tubes. CDR1 DFQATT and CDR2 SNEGSKA were looked up in the germline V gene (reference sequence). The CDR3 numbers 14 residues from cysteine through phenylalanine. Only CDR3 DNA is held: 42 bases, read in frame from base 1. Trimming removed 0 bases from V and 7 bases from J, leaving 15 bases between the germline ends.

This receptor was taken from a woman in her twenties or thirties with alopecia areata. Some clones in this sample may be carry-over from other donors' samples. The sequenced sample was whole blood, obtained in connection with sensitization to the hapten diphenylcyclopropenone (DPC). Here the chain combines TRBV20-1 and TRBJ2-5, with no confident D gene call. Here the CDR3 is given as CSAREQLDRRTQYF. The sequenced DNA is TGCAGTGCTAGAGAGCAACTGGATAGGCGGACCCAGTACTTC.